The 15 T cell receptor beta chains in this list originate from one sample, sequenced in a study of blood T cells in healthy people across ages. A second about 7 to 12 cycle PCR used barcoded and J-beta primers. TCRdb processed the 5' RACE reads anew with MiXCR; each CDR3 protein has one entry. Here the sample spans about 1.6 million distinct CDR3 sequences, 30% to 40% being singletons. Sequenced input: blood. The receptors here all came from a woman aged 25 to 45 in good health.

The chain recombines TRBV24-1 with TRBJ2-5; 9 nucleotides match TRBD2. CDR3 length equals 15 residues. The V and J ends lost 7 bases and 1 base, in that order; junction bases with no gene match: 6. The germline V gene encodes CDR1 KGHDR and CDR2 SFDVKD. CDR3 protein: CATSASGGPQETQYF. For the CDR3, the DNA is TGTGCCACCAGCGCCAGCGGGGGGCCCCAAGAGACCCAGTACTTC.

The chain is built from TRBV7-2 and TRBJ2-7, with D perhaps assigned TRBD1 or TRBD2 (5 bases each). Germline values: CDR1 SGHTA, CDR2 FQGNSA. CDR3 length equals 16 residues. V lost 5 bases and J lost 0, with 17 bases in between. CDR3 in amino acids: CASSPVGRASSYEQYF. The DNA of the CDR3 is TGTGCCAGCAGCCCCGTGGGGCGGGCAAGCTCCTACGAGCAGTACTTC.

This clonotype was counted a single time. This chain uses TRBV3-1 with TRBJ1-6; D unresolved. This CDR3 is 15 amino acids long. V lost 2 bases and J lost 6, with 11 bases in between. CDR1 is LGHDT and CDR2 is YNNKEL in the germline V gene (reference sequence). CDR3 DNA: TGTGCCAGCAGCCAATCTGACTCAAGTAATTCACCCCTCCACTTT. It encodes CASSQSDSSNSPLHF.

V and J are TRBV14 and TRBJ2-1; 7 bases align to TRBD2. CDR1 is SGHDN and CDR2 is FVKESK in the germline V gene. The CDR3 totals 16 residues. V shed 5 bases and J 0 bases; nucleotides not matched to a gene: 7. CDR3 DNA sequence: TGTGCCAGCAGCGAAAGGGCGGGGGTCTCCTACAATGAGCAGTTCTTC. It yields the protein CASSERAGVSYNEQFF.

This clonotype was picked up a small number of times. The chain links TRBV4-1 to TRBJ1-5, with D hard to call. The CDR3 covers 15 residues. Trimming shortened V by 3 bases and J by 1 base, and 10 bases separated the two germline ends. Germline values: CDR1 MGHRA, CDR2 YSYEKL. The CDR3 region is CASSHGPGSNQPQHF. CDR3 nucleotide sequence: TGCGCCAGCAGCCACGGGCCGGGGAGCAATCAGCCCCAGCATTTT.

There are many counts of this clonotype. The CDR3 protein is CSVGPGQETQYF. Here the CDR3 DNA reads TGCAGCGTTGGTCCTGGCCAAGAGACCCAGTACTTC. V gene TRBV29-1 combines with J gene TRBJ2-5, with D unclear. V lost 4 bases to trimming and J lost 1 base, with 7 bases between them. Germline V CDR1 and CDR2: SQVTM, ANQGSEA. The CDR3 runs to 12 residues.

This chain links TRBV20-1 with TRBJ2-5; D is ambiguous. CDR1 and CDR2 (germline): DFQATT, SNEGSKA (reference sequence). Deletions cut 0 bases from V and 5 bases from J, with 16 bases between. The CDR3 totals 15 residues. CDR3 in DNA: TGCAGTGCTAGAGATCCCGCAGGAGCCAGTGAGACCCAGTACTTC. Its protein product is CSARDPAGASETQYF.

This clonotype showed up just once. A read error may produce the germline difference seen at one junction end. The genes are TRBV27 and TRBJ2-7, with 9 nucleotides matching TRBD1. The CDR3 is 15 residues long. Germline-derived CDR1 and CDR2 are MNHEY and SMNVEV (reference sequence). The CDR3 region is CASSGTGKGSYEQCF. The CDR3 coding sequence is TGTGCCAGCAGTGGGACAGGGAAGGGCTCCTACGAGCAGTGCTTC.

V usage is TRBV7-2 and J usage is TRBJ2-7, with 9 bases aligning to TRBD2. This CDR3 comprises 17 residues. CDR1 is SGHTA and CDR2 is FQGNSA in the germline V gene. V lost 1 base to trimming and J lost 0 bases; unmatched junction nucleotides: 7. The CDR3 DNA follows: TGTGCCAGCAGCTTAGTGTCTACTAGCGGGTACTCCTACGAGCAGTACTTC. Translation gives CASSLVSTSGYSYEQYF. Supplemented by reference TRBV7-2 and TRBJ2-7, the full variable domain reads GAGVSQSPSNKVTEKGKDVELRCDPISGHTALYWYRQSLGQGLEFLIYFQGNSAPDKSGLPSDRFSAERTGGSVSTLTIQRTQQEDSAVYLCASSLVSTSGYSYEQYFGPGTRLTVT.

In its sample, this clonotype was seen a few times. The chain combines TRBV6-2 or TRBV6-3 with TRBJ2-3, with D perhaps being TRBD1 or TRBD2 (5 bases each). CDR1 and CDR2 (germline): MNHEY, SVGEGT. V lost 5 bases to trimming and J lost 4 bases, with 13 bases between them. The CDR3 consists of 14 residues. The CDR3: CASSRGRAADTQYF. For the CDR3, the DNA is TGTGCCAGCAGTCGGGGCAGGGCCGCAGATACGCAGTATTTT.

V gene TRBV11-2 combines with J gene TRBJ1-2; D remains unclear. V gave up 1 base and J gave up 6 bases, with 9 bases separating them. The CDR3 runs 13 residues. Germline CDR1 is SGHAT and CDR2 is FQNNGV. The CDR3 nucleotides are TGTGCCAGCAGCTTAGCCGTCACCCATGGCTACACCTTC. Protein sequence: CASSLAVTHGYTF.

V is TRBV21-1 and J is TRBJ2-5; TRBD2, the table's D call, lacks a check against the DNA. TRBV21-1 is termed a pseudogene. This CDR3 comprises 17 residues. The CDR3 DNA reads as TGTGCCAGCAGCACCCACCGACTAGCGGGGCGACGAGAGACCCAGTACTTC. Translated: CASSTHRLAGRRETQYF.

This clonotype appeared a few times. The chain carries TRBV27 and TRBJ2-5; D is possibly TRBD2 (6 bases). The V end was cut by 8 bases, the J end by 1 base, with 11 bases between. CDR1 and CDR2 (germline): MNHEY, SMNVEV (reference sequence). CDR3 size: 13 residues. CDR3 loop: CASAGTVQETQYF. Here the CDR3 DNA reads TGTGCCAGCGCCGGGACTGTCCAAGAGACCCAGTACTTC.

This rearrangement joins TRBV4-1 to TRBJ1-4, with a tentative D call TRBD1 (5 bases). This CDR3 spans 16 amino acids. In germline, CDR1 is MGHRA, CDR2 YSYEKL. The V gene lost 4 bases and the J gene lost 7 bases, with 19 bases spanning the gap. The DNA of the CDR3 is TGCGCCAGCAGCCGAGATCTTGGGGGAGGAGGTGAAAAACTGTTTTTT. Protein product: CASSRDLGGGGEKLFF.

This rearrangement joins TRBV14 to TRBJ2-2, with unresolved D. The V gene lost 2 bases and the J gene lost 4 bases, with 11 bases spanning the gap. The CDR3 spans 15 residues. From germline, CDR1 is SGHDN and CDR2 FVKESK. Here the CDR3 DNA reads TGTGCCAGCAGCCAATTTCAGCGATCCACCGGGGAGCTGTTTTTT. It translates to CASSQFQRSTGELFF.